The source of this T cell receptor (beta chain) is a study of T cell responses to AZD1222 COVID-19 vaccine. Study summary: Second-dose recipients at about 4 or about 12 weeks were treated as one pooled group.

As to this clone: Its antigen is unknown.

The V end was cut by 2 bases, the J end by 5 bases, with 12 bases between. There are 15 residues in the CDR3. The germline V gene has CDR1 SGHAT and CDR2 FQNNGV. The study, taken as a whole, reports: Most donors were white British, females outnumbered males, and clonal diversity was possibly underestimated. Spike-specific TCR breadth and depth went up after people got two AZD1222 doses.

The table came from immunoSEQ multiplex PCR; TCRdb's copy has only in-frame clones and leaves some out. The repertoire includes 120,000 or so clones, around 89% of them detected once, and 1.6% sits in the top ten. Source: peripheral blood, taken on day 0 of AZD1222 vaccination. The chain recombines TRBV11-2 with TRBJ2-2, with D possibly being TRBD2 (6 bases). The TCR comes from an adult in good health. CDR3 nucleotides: TGTGCCAGCAGCTTAAGGCGGGGTGGGACCGGGGAGCTGTTTTTT. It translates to CASSLRRGGTGELFF.